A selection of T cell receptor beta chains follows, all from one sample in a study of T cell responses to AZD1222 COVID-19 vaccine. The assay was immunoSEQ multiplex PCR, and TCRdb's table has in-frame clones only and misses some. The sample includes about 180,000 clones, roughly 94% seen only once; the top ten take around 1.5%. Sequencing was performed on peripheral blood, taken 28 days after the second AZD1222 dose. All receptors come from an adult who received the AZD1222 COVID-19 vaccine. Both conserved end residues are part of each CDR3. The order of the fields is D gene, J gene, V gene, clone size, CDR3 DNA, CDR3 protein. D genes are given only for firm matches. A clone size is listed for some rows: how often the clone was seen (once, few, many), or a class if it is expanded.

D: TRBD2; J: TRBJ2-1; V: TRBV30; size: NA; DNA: TGTGCTGGAGACGCGGGAGCGGGCCTCTACAATGAGCAGTTCTTC; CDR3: CAGDAGAGLYNEQFF
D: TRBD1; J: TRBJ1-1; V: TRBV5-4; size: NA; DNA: TGTGCCAGCAGCTTGAGGGGGCTGGCGAACACTGAAGCTTTCTTT; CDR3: CASSLRGLANTEAFF
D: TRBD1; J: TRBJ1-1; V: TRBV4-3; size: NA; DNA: TGCGCCAGCAGCCAAGGAACAGGGGGAGTAGCTTTCTTT; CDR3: CASSQGTGGVAFF
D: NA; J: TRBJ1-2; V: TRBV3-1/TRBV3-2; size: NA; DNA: TGTGCCAGCAGCCAAGATTATGGCATCCGGTCCAGTTATGGCTACACCTTC; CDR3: CASSQDYGIRSSYGYTF
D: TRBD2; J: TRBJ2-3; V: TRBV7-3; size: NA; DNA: TGTGCCAGCAGCCTAGTAGCGGGGGGAACCACAGATACGCAGTATTTT; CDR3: CASSLVAGGTTDTQYF
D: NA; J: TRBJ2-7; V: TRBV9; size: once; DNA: TGTGCCAGCAGCGCCAAAGGGTCGGGGGCCTCCTACGAGCAGTACTTC; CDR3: CASSAKGSGASYEQYF
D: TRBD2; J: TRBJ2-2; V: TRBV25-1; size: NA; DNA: TGTGCCAGCAGTGTAACTAGCGGGAGTCGTGCCGGGGAGCTGTTTTTT; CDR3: CASSVTSGSRAGELFF
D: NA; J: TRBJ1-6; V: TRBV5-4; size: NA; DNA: TGTGCCAGCAGCTTGATGTCAGTTAATTCACCCCTCCACTTT; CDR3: CASSLMSVNSPLHF
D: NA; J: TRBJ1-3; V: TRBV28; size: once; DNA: TGTGTAGCAGGGTCTGATAGCTCTGGAAACACCATATATTTT; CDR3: CVAGSDSSGNTIYF
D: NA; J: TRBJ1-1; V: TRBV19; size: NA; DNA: TGTGCCAGTAGCCAACAGGGAGACACTGAAGCTTTCTTT; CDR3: CASSQQGDTEAFF
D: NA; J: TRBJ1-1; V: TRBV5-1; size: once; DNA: TGCGCCAGCAGCCAAATCTGGGGGGAAGCTTTCTTT; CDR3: CASSQIWGEAFF
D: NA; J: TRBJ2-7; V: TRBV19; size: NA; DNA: TGTGCCAGTAGTATTTCGGCAGGCCCTCTTGGGGAGCAGTACTTC; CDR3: CASSISAGPLGEQYF
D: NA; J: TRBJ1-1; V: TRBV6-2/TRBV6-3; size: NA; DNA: TGTGCCAGCAGTCCCAGGGGCGCTTCCCTAAGGAACACTGAAGCTTTCTTT; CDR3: CASSPRGASLRNTEAFF
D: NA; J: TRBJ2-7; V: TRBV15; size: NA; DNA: TGTGCCACCAGCAGTATTTCACAGAGCTACGAGCAGTACTTC; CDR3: CATSSISQSYEQYF
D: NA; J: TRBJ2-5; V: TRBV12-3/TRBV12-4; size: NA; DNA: TGTGCCAGCAGTTTCGAGGAGACCCAGTACTTC; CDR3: CASSFEETQYF
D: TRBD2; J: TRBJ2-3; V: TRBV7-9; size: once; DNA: TGTGCCAGCAGCCCCATAGCGGGGGGCGTCACAGATACGCAGTATTTT; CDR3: CASSPIAGGVTDTQYF
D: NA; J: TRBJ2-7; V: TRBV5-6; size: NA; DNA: TGTGCCAGCAGCGCCTCTGCTTACGAGCAGTACTTC; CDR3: CASSASAYEQYF
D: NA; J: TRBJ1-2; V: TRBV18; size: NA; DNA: TGTGCCAGCTCACCGGACGGACCCTATGGCTACACCTTC; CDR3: CASSPDGPYGYTF
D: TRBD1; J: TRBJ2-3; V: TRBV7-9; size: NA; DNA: TGTGCCAGCAGCTCAGGGGGTCGGACAGATACGCAGTATTTT; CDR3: CASSSGGRTDTQYF
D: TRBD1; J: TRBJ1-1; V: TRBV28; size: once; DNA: TGTGCCAGCAGGAATACAGGGGACACTGAAGCTTTCTTT; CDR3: CASRNTGDTEAFF
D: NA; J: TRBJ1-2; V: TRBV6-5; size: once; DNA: TGTGCCAGCAGTTACTCTTTCCAACAGGGACATGGCTACACCTTC; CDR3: CASSYSFQQGHGYTF
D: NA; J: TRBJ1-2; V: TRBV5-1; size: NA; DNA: TGCGCCAGCAGCTTGTTGGATGTAGCTAACTATGGCTACACCTTC; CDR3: CASSLLDVANYGYTF
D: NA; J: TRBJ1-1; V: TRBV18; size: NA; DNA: TGTGCCAGCTCACCGGGACGGATGAACACTGAAGCTTTCTTT; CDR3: CASSPGRMNTEAFF
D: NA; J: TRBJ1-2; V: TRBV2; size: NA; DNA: TGTGCCAGCAGTGAAGACAACAGGGACTATGGCTACACCTTC; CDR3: CASSEDNRDYGYTF
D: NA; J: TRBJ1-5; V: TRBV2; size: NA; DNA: TGTGCCAGCAGGGAGGGAGCGCCCGCAAATCAGCCCCAGCATTTT; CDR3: CASREGAPANQPQHF
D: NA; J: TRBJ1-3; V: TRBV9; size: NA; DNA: TGTGCCAGCAGCGTAACCGGGAACTCTGGAAACACCATATATTTT; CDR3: CASSVTGNSGNTIYF
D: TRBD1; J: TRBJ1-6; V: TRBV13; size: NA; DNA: TGTGCCAGCAGCTCCCGGGACAGGGGGACCTATAATTCACCCCTCCACTTT; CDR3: CASSSRDRGTYNSPLHF
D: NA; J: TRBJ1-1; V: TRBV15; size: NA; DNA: TGTGCCACCAGCGACAGACTCTCGAACACTGAAGCTTTCTTT; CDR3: CATSDRLSNTEAFF
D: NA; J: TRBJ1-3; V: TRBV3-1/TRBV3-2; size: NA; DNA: TGTGCCAGCAGCCAAGATAGGGGATTAAGAAGCTCTGGAAACACCATATATTTT; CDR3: CASSQDRGLRSSGNTIYF
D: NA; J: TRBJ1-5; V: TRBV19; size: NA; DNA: TGTGCCAGTAGTATTGGCAGTAACAATCAGCCCCAGCATTTT; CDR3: CASSIGSNNQPQHF
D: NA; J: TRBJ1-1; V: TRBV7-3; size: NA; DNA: TGTGCCAGCAGCTTAGGCTCGAACACTGAAGCTTTCTTT; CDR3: CASSLGSNTEAFF
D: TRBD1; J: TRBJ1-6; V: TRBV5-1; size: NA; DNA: TGCGCCAGCAGCGCGGGGGGCAGGGGGAGTAATTCACCCCTCCACTTT; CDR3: CASSAGGRGSNSPLHF
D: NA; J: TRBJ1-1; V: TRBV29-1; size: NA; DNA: TGCAGCGTTGCGCGGACTGAAGCTTTCTTT; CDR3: CSVARTEAFF
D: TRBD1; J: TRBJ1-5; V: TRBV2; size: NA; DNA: TGTGCCAGCAGTGCGCGACAGGGAAATCAGCCCCAGCATTTT; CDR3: CASSARQGNQPQHF
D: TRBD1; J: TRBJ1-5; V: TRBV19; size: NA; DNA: TGTGCCAGTAGTGCCTGGGACAGGGAGGCACAGCCCCAGCATTTT; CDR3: CASSAWDREAQPQHF
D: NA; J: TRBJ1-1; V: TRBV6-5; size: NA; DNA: TGTGCCAGCAGCGGCTTCTCAAGAGCTTTCTTT; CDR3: CASSGFSRAFF
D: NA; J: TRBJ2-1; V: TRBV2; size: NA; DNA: TGTGCCAGCAGTGAAATTAAGGGGAGGAATGAGCAGTTCTTC; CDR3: CASSEIKGRNEQFF
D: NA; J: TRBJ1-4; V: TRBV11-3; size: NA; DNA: TGTGCCAGCAGCTTAGTTTCAACTAATGAAAAACTGTTTTTT; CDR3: CASSLVSTNEKLFF
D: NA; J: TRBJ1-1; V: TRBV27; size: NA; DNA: TGTGCCAGCAGTCGATCCGGACGGGCAGGACCTGAAGCTTTCTTT; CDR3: CASSRSGRAGPEAFF
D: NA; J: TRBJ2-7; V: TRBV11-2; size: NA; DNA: TGTGCCAGCAGCTTAGTCGTACAGGTGGCCTCCTACGAGCAGTACTTC; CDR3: CASSLVVQVASYEQYF
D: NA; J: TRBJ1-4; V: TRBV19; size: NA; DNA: TGTGCCAGTAGTATTTCGTCTAATGAAAAACTGTTTTTT; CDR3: CASSISSNEKLFF
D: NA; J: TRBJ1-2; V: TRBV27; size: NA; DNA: TGTGCCAGCAGCTTTCAGGGGACCAACTATGGCTACACCTTC; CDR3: CASSFQGTNYGYTF
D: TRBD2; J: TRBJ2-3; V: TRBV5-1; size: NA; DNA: TGCGCCAGCAGCCCTCTAGCGGGAGGGGATACGCAGTATTTT; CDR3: CASSPLAGGDTQYF